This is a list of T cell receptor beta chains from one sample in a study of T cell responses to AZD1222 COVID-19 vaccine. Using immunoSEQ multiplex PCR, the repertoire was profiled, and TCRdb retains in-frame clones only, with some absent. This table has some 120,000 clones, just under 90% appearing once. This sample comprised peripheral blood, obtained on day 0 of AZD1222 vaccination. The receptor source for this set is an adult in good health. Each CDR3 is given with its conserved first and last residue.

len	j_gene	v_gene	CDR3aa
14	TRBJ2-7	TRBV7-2	CASSSDISSYEQYF
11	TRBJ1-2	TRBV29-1	CSVFGFHGYTF
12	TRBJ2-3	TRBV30	CAWSVGPDTQYF
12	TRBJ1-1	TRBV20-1	CSASPGATEAFF
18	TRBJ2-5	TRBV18	CASSPLTSGRISQETQYF
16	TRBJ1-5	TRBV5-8	CASSSETGRSNQPQHF
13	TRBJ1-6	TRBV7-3	CASSLIRDSPLHF
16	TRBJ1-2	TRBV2	CASSEAIRGQVHGYTF
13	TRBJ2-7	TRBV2	CASRRQAPDEQYF
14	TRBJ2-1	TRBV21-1	CASSKVVSYNEQFF
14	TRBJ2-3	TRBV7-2	CASSSEREGRTQYF
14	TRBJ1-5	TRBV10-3	CAISESVTRGSQHF
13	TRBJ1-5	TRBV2	CASTPRLAQPQHF
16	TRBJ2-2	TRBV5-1	CASSSGTSGNTGELFF
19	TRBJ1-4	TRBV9	CASSPIRTGGGLGPEKLFF
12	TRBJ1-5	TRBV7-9	CASSVGNQPQHF
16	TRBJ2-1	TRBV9	CASSVATGGRHGEQFF
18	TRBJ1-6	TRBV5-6	CASSTARMGLDFYPPLHF
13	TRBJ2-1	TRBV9	CASSGLVSGEQFF
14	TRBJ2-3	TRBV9	CASSALGSTDTQYF
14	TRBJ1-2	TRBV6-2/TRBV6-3	CASSYEDRLYGYTF
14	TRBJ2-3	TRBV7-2	CASSLDFGTDTQYF
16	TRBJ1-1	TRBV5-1	CASRSGGGEMHTEAFF
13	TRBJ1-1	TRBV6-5	CASSYGESVEAFF
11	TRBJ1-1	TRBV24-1	CATSDLAGAFF
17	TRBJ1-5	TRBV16	CASSHSDRGLGNQPQHF
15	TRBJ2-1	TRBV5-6	CASSSTSGIIDEQFF
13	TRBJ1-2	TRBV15	CATSTGQGSGYTF
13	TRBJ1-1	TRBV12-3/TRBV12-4	CASSTTGRAEAFF
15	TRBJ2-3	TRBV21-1	CASRKPRGPKDTQYF
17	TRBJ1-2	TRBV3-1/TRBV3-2	CASSPLAVSQSNYGYTF
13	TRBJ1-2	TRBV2	CASSAGQDYGYTF
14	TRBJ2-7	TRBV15	CATSRDYSTNEQYF
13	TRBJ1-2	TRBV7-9	CASSSDSNYGYTF
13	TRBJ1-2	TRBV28	CASTSSGNYGYTF